This T cell receptor beta chain originates from a study of T cell changes during pregnancy in multiple sclerosis. The ends lost 8 bases at V and 4 bases at J; junction bases unmatched: 18. This CDR3 is built from 18 residues. Germline V CDR1 and CDR2: SGHVS, FNYEAQ. Some clones are missing from TCRdb's copy, which holds only in-frame ones; the method was immunoSEQ multiplex PCR. The data contain about 67,000 clones, roughly nine tenths of them singletons. The sequenced sample was peripheral blood, obtained in the second trimester of pregnancy. This chain uses TRBV7-6 with TRBJ1-1; 11 bases match TRBD1. This sequence originates from a female donor with multiple sclerosis, enrolled in a pregnancy study. DNA of the CDR3: TGTGCCAGCGCCCCTATTCCGGGACAGGGGGAACAAACCACTGAAGCTTTCTTT. Encoded protein: CASAPIPGQGEQTTEAFF.